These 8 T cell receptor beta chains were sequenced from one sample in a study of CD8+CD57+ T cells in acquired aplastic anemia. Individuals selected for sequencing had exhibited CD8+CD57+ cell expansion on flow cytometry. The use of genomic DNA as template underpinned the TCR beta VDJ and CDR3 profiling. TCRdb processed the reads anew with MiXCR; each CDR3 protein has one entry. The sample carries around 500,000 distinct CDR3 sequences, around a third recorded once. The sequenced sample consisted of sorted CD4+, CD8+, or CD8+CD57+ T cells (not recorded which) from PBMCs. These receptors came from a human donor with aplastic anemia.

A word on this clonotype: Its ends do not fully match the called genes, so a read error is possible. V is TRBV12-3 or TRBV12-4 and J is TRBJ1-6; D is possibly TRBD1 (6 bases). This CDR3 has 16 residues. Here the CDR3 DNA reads TGTGCCAGCAGACCCGGGACAAGCTCCTATAGTTCACCCCTCCACTTT. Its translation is CASRPGTSSYSSPLHF.

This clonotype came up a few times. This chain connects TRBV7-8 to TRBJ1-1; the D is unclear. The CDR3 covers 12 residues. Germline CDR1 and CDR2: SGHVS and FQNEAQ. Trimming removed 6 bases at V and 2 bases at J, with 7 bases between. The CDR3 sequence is CASSYVNTEAFF. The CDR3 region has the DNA TGTGCCAGCAGTTATGTTAACACTGAAGCTTTCTTT.

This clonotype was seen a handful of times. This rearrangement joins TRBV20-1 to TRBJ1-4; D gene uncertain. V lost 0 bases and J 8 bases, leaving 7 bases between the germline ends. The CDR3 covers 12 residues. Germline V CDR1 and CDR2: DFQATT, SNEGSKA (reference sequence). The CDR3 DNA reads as TGCAGTGCTAGAGATGACGCGGAAAAACTGTTTTTT. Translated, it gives CSARDDAEKLFF.

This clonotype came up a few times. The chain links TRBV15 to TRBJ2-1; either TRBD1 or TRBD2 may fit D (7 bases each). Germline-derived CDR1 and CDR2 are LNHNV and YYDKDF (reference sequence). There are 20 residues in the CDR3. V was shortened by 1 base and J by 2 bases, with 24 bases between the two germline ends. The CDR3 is CATSRAMGQLGGSAYNEQFF. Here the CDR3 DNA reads TGTGCCACCAGCAGAGCCATGGGACAGTTGGGCGGGAGCGCCTACAATGAGCAGTTCTTC.

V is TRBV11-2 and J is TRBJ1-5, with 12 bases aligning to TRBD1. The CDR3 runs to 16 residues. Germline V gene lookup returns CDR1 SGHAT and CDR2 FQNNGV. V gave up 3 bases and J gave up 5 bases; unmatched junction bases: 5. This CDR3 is CASSFTGTGGHQPQHF. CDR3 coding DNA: TGTGCCAGCAGCTTTACCGGGACAGGGGGCCATCAGCCCCAGCATTTT. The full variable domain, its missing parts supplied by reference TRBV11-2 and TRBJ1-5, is EAGVAQSPRYKIIEKRQSVAFWCNPISGHATLYWYQQILGQGPKLLIQFQNNGVVDDSQLPKDRFSAERLKGVDSTLKIQPAKLEDSAVYLCASSFTGTGGHQPQHFGDGTRLSIL.

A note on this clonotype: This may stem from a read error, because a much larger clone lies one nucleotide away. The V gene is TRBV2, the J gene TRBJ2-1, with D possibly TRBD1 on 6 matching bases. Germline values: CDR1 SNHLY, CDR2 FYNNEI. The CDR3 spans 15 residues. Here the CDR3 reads CAGSAIGTRDNEQFF. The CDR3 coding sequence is TGTGCCGGCAGTGCTATAGGGACACGCGACAATGAGCAGTTCTTC.

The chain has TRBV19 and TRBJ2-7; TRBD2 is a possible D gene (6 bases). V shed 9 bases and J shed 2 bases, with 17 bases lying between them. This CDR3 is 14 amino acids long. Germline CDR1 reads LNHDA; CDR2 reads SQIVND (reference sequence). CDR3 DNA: TGTGCCAGCAGCCTACGGGAGTACCCCTACGAGCAGTACTTC. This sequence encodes CASSLREYPYEQYF. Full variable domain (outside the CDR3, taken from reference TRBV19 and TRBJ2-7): DGGITQSPKYLFRKEGQNVTLSCEQNLNHDAMYWYRQDPGQGLRLIYYSQIVNDFQKGDIAEGYSVSREKKESFPLTVTSAQKNPTAFYLCASSLREYPYEQYFGPGTRLTVT.

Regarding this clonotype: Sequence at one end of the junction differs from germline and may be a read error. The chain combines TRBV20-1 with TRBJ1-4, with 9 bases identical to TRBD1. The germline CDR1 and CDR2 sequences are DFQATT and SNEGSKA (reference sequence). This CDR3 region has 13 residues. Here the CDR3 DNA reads TGCAGTGCTGGAGACAGGGGGGAAGAAAAACTGTTTTTT. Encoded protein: CSAGDRGEEKLFF.